These T cell receptor beta chains were read from a single sample in a study of blood T cell repertoires in COVID-19. Using immunoSEQ multiplex PCR, the repertoire was profiled, and TCRdb retains in-frame clones only, with some absent. The data contain 310,000 or so clones, 86% of them singletons. The sample consisted of peripheral blood. These receptors all stem from a woman aged 45-59 years with acute or convalescent COVID-19. Each CDR3 is given with its conserved first and last residue. D genes are given only for firm matches. Only some rows state a clone size, as once, few, many or a class for expanded clones.

D	V	size	J	CDR3	DNA
NA	TRBV30	NA	TRBJ2-5	CAWALRLETQYF	TGTGCCTGGGCCCTGAGGTTAGAGACCCAGTACTTC
NA	TRBV19	NA	TRBJ1-5	CASREVFSNQPQHF	TGTGCCAGTAGGGAGGTTTTCAGCAATCAGCCCCAGCATTTT
NA	TRBV5-1	NA	TRBJ1-5	CASSLGGTSNQPQHF	TGCGCCAGCAGCTTGGGTGGGACATCAAATCAGCCCCAGCATTTT
TRBD2	TRBV6-5	few	TRBJ2-1	CASKTSGRSEQFF	TGTGCCAGCAAGACTAGCGGGAGGAGTGAGCAGTTCTTC
NA	TRBV10-3	NA	TRBJ1-1	CAISQGDTEAFF	TGTGCCATCAGCCAGGGTGACACTGAAGCTTTCTTT
TRBD1	TRBV7-2	NA	TRBJ1-2	CASSWDREDGYTF	TGTGCCAGCAGCTGGGACAGGGAAGATGGCTACACCTTC
TRBD1	TRBV7-2	NA	TRBJ2-7	CASSSRDRGFYEQYF	TGTGCCAGCAGCTCCCGGGACAGGGGGTTCTACGAGCAGTACTTC
TRBD2	TRBV11-1	NA	TRBJ2-7	CASSLRLAGDYEQYF	TGTGCCAGCAGCTTACGACTAGCGGGAGACTACGAGCAGTACTTC
NA	TRBV5-1	NA	TRBJ2-5	CASSLAGQRQETQYF	TGCGCCAGCAGCTTGGCCGGACAGAGACAAGAGACCCAGTACTTC
NA	TRBV28	NA	TRBJ2-5	CASSPQASPQYF	TGTGCCAGCAGCCCACAGGCAAGTCCCCAGTACTTC
TRBD1	TRBV5-1	once	TRBJ1-2	CASSLVGTGAGGYTF	TGCGCCAGCAGCTTGGTAGGGACAGGGGCTGGTGGCTACACCTTC
NA	TRBV6-5	NA	TRBJ2-7	CASSPRPPGYEQYF	TGTGCCAGCAGCCCCAGGCCTCCAGGGTACGAGCAGTACTTC
NA	TRBV28	NA	TRBJ2-7	CASSFEGGSTYEQYF	TGTGCCAGCAGTTTTGAGGGCGGATCTACCTACGAGCAGTACTTC
NA	TRBV27	NA	TRBJ2-1	CASSPRLRVSSYNEQFF	TGTGCCAGCAGTCCCAGACTCCGGGTTAGCTCCTACAATGAGCAGTTCTTC
TRBD1	TRBV18	NA	TRBJ1-1	CASSPLSGGAGNTEAFF	TGTGCCAGCTCACCCCTCTCAGGGGGCGCGGGGAACACTGAAGCTTTCTTT
TRBD1	TRBV11-2	NA	TRBJ1-4	CASSLGTGTGNSEKLFF	TGTGCCAGCAGCTTGGGAACGGGGACAGGCAATAGTGAAAAACTGTTTTTT
NA	TRBV7-9	NA	TRBJ2-7	CASSSELGLSYEQYF	TGTGCCAGCAGCTCCGAACTAGGACTGAGCTACGAGCAGTACTTC
NA	TRBV27	once	TRBJ2-3	CASSLSLYYFSTDTQYF	TGTGCCAGCAGTTTATCCCTCTACTACTTTAGCACAGATACGCAGTATTTT
TRBD1	TRBV7-9	NA	TRBJ2-3	CASSPGQGFTDTQYF	TGTGCCAGCAGCCCGGGACAGGGGTTCACAGATACGCAGTATTTT
TRBD1	TRBV18	NA	TRBJ1-5	CASSLGQGNQPQHF	TGTGCCAGCTCACTCGGACAGGGCAATCAGCCCCAGCATTTT
NA	TRBV9	NA	TRBJ2-6	CASTPTWSGANVLTF	TGTGCCAGCACCCCAACATGGTCTGGGGCCAACGTCCTGACTTTC
NA	TRBV27	NA	TRBJ2-1	CASSLLRGSYNEQFF	TGTGCCAGCAGTTTATTAAGAGGGTCCTACAATGAGCAGTTCTTC
NA	TRBV5-6	once	TRBJ1-1	CASSPLGGAGEAFF	TGTGCCAGCAGTCCCCTGGGGGGGGCAGGTGAAGCTTTCTTT
NA	TRBV2	NA	TRBJ2-7	CASRRGQLTYEQYF	TGTGCCAGCAGGCGGGGACAGTTGACCTACGAGCAGTACTTC
TRBD1	TRBV27	NA	TRBJ1-5	CASGPDRRFQPQHF	TGTGCCAGCGGCCCGGACAGGAGATTTCAGCCCCAGCATTTT
TRBD2	TRBV19	NA	TRBJ2-1	CASTIPGLAVGGDEQFF	TGTGCCAGTACCATTCCCGGACTAGCCGTAGGGGGGGATGAGCAGTTCTTC
NA	TRBV7-2	NA	TRBJ1-4	CASSLEADRTGKLFF	TGTGCCAGCAGCTTAGAGGCGGACCGTACGGGGAAACTGTTTTTT
NA	TRBV7-9	NA	TRBJ1-2	CASSPGRGDYGYTF	TGTGCCAGCAGCCCCGGACGGGGGGACTATGGCTACACCTTC
NA	TRBV27	NA	TRBJ1-1	CASSLFAVNTEAFF	TGTGCCAGCAGTTTATTTGCAGTGAACACTGAAGCTTTCTTT
NA	TRBV28	NA	TRBJ2-2	CASTPRYTGELFF	TGTGCCAGCACCCCTAGGTACACCGGGGAGCTGTTTTTT
NA	TRBV6-2/TRBV6-3	NA	TRBJ1-4	CASSDSGKINEKLFF	TGTGCCAGCAGCGACTCCGGGAAGATAAATGAAAAACTGTTTTTT
NA	TRBV5-1	NA	TRBJ1-5	CASSLSNRDNQPQHF	TGCGCCAGCAGCTTGAGTAACAGGGACAATCAGCCCCAGCATTTT
NA	TRBV19	NA	TRBJ1-4	CASRVTGNEKLFF	TGTGCCAGTAGGGTCACCGGGAATGAAAAACTGTTTTTT
NA	TRBV28	NA	TRBJ2-4	CASGRRNIQYF	TGTGCCAGCGGGAGACGAAACATTCAGTACTTC
NA	TRBV3-1/TRBV3-2	NA	TRBJ2-7	CASSLRIQASYEQYF	TGTGCCAGCAGCCTTAGAATACAGGCTTCCTACGAGCAGTACTTC
NA	TRBV3-1/TRBV3-2	NA	TRBJ2-1	CASSQDRGSYNEQFF	TGTGCCAGCAGCCAAGATAGGGGGTCCTACAATGAGCAGTTCTTC
TRBD1	TRBV24-1	NA	TRBJ2-7	CATSESDRDYEQYF	TGTGCCACCAGTGAATCCGACAGGGACTACGAGCAGTACTTC
TRBD1	TRBV20-1	NA	TRBJ2-3	CSASSGTGSPDTQYF	TGCAGTGCTAGTTCCGGGACAGGGAGCCCAGATACGCAGTATTTT
NA	TRBV4-3	NA	TRBJ2-1	CASSQVLALNEQFF	TGCGCCAGCAGCCAAGTACTAGCTCTCAATGAGCAGTTCTTC
TRBD2	TRBV5-4	NA	TRBJ2-6	CASSLPSGLAHFSGANVLTF	TGTGCCAGCAGCCTTCCTTCTGGACTAGCACACTTCTCTGGGGCCAACGTCCTGACTTTC
NA	TRBV28	NA	TRBJ2-7	CASSQLRGDYEQYF	TGTGCCAGCAGTCAATTGCGGGGAGACTACGAGCAGTACTTC
TRBD1	TRBV19	NA	TRBJ1-2	CASRPGTGYNYGYTF	TGTGCCAGTAGGCCGGGGACAGGGTATAACTATGGCTACACCTTC
TRBD1	TRBV19	few	TRBJ1-5	CASSGPGTGIDQPQHF	TGTGCCAGTAGTGGTCCCGGGACAGGGATTGATCAGCCCCAGCATTTT
NA	TRBV15	NA	TRBJ1-6	CATSRAPPGVNSPLHF	TGTGCCACCAGCAGAGCCCCCCCGGGGGTCAATTCACCCCTCCACTTT
NA	TRBV29-1	NA	TRBJ1-4	CSVLVGWNEKLFF	TGCAGCGTCCTCGTCGGGTGGAATGAAAAACTGTTTTTT
TRBD1	TRBV5-1	NA	TRBJ1-1	CASSSLFRGHTEAFF	TGCGCCAGCAGCTCCTTATTCAGGGGGCACACTGAAGCTTTCTTT
TRBD2	TRBV28	few	TRBJ2-4	CASSPLAGAKAKNIQYF	TGTGCCAGCAGCCCGTTGGCGGGAGCTAAAGCCAAAAACATTCAGTACTTC
TRBD1	TRBV5-1	NA	TRBJ1-3	CASSSGQGATAGNTIYF	TGCGCCAGCAGCAGCGGACAGGGGGCGACGGCTGGAAACACCATATATTTT
TRBD2	TRBV7-6	NA	TRBJ2-3	CASSSLAGGKGDLNTQYF	TGTGCCAGCAGCTCATTAGCGGGAGGGAAGGGAGACCTGAATACGCAGTATTTT
TRBD2	TRBV18	NA	TRBJ2-7	CASSPPGESSGSF	TGTGCCAGCTCACCACCGGGAGAGTCTAGCGGGAGTTTC
NA	TRBV18	NA	TRBJ2-7	CASSLSNFEQYF	TGTGCCAGCTCCCTTAGTAACTTCGAGCAGTACTTC
NA	TRBV2	once	TRBJ1-6	CASSPHGGYNSPLHF	TGTGCCAGCAGTCCCCATGGGGGCTACAATTCACCCCTCCACTTT
NA	TRBV9	NA	TRBJ2-7	CASSPGAGGYEQYF	TGTGCCAGCAGCCCGGGGGCAGGGGGGTACGAGCAGTACTTC
NA	TRBV7-2	NA	TRBJ2-2	CASSLDTTGELFF	TGTGCCAGCAGCTTAGACACCACCGGGGAGCTGTTTTTT
NA	TRBV6-5	NA	TRBJ2-1	CASSSPRGGMNEQFF	TGTGCCAGCAGTTCCCCTCGTGGAGGGATGAATGAGCAGTTCTTC
NA	TRBV5-4	once	TRBJ2-7	CASTRDLREQYF	TGTGCCAGCACCAGGGATCTACGAGAGCAGTACTTC
NA	TRBV18	NA	TRBJ1-4	CASSSARGRNEKLFF	TGTGCCAGCTCAAGCGCCCGGGGAAGGAATGAAAAACTGTTTTTT
NA	TRBV5-1	once	TRBJ2-7	CASSLGLSPTYEQYF	TGCGCCAGCAGCTTGGGCCTATCCCCCACCTACGAGCAGTACTTC
TRBD2	TRBV27	NA	TRBJ2-1	CASSLSGAGAPFF	TGTGCCAGCAGTTTATCGGGCGCGGGAGCCCCGTTCTTC
TRBD1	TRBV19	once	TRBJ2-2	CASSPGQGPQGAGELFF	TGTGCCAGTAGTCCCGGACAGGGGCCCCAAGGGGCCGGGGAGCTGTTTTTT